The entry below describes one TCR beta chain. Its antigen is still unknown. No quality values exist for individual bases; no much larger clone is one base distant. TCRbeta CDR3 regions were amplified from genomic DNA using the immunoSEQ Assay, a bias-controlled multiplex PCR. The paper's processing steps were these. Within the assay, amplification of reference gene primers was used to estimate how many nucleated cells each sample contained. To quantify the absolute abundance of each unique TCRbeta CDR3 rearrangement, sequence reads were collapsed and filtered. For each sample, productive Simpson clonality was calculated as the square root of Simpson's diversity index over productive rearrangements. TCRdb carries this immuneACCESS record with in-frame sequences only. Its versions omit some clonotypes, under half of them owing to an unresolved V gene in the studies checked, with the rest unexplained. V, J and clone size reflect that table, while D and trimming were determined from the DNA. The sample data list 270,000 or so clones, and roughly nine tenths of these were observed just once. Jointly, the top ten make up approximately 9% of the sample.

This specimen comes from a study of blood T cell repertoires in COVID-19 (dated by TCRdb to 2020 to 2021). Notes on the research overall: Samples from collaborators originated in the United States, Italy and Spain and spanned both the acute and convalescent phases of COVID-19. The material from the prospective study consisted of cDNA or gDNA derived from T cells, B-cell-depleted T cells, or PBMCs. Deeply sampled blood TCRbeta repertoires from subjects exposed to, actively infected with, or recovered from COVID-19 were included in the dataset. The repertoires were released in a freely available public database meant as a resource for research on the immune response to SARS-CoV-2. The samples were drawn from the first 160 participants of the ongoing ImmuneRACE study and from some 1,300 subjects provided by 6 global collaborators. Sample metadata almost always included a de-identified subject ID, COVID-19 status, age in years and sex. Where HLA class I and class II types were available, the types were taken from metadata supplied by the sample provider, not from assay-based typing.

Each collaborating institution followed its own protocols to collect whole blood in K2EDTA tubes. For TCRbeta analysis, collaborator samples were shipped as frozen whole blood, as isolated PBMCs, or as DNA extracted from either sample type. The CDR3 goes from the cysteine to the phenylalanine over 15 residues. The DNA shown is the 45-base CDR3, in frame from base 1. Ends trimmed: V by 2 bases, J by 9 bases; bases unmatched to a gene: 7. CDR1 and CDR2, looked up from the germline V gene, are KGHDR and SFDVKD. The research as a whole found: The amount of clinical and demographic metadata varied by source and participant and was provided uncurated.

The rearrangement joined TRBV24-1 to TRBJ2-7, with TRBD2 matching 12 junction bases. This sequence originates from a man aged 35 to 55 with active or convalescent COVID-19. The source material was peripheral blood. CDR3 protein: CATSDSLAGGRGQYF. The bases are TGTGCCACCAGTGATTCCCTAGCGGGAGGGCGTGGGCAGTACTTC.